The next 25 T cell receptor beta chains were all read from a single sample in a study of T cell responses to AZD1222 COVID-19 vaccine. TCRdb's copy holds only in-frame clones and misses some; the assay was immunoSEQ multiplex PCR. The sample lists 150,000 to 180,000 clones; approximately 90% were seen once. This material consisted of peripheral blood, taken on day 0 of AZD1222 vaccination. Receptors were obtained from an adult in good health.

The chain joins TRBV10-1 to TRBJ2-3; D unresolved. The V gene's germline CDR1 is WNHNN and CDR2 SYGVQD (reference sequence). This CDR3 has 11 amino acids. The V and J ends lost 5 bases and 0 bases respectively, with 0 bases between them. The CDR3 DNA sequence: TGCGCCAGCAGTAGCACAGATACGCAGTATTTT. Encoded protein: CASSSTDTQYF.

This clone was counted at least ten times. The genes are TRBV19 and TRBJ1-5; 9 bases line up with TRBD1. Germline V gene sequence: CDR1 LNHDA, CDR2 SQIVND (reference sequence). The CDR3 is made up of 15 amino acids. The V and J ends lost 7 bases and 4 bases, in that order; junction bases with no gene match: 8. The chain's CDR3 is CASNKGTGQNQPQHF. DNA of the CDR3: TGTGCCAGTAATAAGGGGACAGGGCAAAATCAGCCCCAGCATTTT.

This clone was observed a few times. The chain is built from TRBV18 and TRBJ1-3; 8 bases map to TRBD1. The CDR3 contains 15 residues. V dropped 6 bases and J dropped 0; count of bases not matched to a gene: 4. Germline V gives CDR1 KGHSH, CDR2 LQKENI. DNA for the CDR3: TGTGCCAGCTCCCGGACAGGGCGCTCTGGAAACACCATATATTTT. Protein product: CASSRTGRSGNTIYF.

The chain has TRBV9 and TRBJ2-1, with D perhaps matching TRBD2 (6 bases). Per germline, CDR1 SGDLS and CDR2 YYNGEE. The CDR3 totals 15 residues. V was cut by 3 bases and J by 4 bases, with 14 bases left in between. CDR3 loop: CASSARRASYNEQFF. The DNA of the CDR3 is TGTGCCAGCAGCGCACGGAGGGCCAGTTACAATGAGCAGTTCTTC.

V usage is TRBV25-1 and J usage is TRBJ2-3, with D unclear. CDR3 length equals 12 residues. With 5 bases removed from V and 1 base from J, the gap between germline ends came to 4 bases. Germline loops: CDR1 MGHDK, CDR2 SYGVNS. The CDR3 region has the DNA TGTGCCAGCAGTTTCGGCACAGATACGCAGTATTTT. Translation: CASSFGTDTQYF.

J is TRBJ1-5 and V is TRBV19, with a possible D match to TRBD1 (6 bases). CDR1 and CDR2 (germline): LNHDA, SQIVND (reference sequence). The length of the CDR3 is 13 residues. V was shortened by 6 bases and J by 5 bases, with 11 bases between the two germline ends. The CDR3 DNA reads TGTGCCAGTAGGGACAGTGCTTATCAGCCCCAGCATTTT. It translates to CASRDSAYQPQHF.

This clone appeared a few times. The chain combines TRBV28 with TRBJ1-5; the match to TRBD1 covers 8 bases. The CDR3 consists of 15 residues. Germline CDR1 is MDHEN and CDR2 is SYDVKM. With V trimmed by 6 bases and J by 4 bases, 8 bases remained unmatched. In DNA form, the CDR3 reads TGTGCCAGCAGCATCCGACAGGGGAGAAATCAGCCCCAGCATTTT. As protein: CASSIRQGRNQPQHF.

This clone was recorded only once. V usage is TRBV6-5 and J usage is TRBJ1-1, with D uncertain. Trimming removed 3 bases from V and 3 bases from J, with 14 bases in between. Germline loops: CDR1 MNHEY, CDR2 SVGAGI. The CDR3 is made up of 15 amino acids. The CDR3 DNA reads TGTGCCAGCAGTTATTGGGGAGTTCGGTACACTGAAGCTTTCTTT. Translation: CASSYWGVRYTEAFF.

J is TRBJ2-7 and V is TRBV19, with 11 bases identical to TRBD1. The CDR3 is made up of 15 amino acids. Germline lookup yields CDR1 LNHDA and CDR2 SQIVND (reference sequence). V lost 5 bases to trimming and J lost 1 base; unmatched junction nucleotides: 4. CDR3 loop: CASSAGQGASYEQYF. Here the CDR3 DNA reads TGTGCCAGTAGTGCCGGACAGGGGGCTTCCTACGAGCAGTACTTC.

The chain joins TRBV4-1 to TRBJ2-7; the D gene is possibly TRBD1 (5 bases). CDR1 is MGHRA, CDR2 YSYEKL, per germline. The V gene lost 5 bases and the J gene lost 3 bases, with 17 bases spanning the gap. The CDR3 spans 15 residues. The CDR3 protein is CASSSLLGPVYEQYF. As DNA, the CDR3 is TGCGCCAGCAGCTCCCTCCTGGGGCCAGTCTACGAGCAGTACTTC.

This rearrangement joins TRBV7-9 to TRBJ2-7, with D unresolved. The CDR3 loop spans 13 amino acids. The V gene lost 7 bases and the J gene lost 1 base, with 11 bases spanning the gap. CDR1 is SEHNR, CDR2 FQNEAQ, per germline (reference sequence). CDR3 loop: CASTPPGSYEQYF. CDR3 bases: TGTGCCAGCACCCCCCCCGGGTCCTACGAGCAGTACTTC.

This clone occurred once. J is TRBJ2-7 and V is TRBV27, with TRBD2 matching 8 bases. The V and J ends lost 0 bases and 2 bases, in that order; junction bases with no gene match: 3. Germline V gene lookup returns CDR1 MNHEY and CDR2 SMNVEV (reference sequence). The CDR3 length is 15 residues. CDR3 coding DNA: TGTGCCAGCAGTTTATCTAGCGGGGCCACCTACGAGCAGTACTTC. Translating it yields CASSLSSGATYEQYF.

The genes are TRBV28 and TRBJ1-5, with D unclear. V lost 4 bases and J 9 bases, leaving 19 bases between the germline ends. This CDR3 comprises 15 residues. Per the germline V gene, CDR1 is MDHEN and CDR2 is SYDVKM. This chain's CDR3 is CASSSGVGVKGPQHF. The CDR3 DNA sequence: TGTGCCAGCAGTTCCGGCGTCGGAGTTAAGGGGCCCCAGCATTTT. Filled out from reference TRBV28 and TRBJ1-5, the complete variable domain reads DVKVTQSSRYLVKRTGEKVFLECVQDMDHENMFWYRQDPGLGLRLIYFSYDVKMKEKGDIPEGYSVSREKKERFSLILESASTNQTSMYLCASSSGVGVKGPQHFGDGTRLSIL.

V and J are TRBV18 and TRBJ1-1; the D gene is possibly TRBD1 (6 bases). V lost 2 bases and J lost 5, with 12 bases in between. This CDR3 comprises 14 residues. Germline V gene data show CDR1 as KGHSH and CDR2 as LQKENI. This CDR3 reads CASSPIRGGTEAFF. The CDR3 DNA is TGTGCCAGCTCACCAATCAGGGGAGGGACTGAAGCTTTCTTT.

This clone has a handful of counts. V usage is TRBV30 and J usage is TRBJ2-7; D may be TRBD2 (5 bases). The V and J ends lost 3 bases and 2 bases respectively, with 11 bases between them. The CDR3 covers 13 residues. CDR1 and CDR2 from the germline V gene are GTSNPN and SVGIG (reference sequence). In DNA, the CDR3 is TGTGCCTGGAGATGGCGGGCAACCTACGAGCAGTACTTC. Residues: CAWRWRATYEQYF.

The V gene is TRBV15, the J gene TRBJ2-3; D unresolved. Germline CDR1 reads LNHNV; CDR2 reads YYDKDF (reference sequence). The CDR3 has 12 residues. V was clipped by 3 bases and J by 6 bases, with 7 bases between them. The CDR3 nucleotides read TGTGCCACCAGCAGGAGAGCGGATACGCAGTATTTT. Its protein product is CATSRRADTQYF. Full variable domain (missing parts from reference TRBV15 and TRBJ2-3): DAMVIQNPRYQVTQFGKPVTLSCSQTLNHNVMYWYQQKSSQAPKLLFHYYDKDFNNEADTPDNFQSRRPNTSFCFLDIRSPGLGDTAMYLCATSRRADTQYFGPGTRLTVL.

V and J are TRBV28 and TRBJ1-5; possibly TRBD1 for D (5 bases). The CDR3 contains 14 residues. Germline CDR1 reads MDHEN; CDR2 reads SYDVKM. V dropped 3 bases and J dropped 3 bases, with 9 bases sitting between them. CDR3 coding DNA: TGTGCCAGCAGTTTTCTGGGGCCCAATCAGCCCCAGCATTTT. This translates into CASSFLGPNQPQHF. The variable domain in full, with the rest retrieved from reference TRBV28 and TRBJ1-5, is DVKVTQSSRYLVKRTGEKVFLECVQDMDHENMFWYRQDPGLGLRLIYFSYDVKMKEKGDIPEGYSVSREKKERFSLILESASTNQTSMYLCASSFLGPNQPQHFGDGTRLSIL.

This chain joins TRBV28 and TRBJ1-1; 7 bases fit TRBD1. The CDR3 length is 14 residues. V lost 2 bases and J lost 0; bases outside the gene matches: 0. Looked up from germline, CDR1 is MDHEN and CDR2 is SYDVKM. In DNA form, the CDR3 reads TGTGCCAGCAGTTTAGGGACAGTGAACACTGAAGCTTTCTTT. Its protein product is CASSLGTVNTEAFF.

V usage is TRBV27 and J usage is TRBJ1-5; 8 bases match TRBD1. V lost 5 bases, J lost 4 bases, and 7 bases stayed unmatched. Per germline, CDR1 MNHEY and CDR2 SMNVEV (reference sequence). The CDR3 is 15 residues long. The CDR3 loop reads CASSPGQVINQPQHF. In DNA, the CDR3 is TGTGCCAGCAGTCCGGGACAGGTGATTAATCAGCCCCAGCATTTT.

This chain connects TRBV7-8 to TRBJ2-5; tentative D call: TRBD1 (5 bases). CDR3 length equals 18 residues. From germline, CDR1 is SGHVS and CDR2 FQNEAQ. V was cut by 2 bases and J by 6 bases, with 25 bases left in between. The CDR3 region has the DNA TGTGCCAGCAGCTTATTTTTGACGGTACGGCAGGGTGTTCAGACCCAGTACTTC. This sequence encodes CASSLFLTVRQGVQTQYF.

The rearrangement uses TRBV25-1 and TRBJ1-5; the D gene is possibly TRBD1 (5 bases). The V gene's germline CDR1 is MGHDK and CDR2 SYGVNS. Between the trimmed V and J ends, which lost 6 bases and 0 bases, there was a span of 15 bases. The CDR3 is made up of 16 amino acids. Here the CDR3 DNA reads TGTGCCAGCAGCCCCGCCGGGACTTTTAGCAATCAGCCCCAGCATTTT. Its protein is CASSPAGTFSNQPQHF.

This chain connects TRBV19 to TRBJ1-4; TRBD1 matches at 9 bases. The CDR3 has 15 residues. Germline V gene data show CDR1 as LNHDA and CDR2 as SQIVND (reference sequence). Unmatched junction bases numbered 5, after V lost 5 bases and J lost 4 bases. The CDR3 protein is CASSERQGDNEKLFF. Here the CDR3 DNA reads TGTGCCAGTAGTGAAAGACAGGGGGATAATGAAAAACTGTTTTTT. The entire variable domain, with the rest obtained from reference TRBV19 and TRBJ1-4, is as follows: DGGITQSPKYLFRKEGQNVTLSCEQNLNHDAMYWYRQDPGQGLRLIYYSQIVNDFQKGDIAEGYSVSREKKESFPLTVTSAQKNPTAFYLCASSERQGDNEKLFFGSGTQLSVL.

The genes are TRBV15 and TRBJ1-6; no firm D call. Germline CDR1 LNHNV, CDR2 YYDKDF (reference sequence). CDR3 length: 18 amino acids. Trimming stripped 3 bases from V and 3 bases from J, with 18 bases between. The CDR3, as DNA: TGTGCCACCAGCAGCGAGTCGGTTCTCCGGGACTATAATTCACCCCTCCACTTT. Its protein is CATSSESVLRDYNSPLHF. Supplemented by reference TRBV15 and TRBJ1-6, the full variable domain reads DAMVIQNPRYQVTQFGKPVTLSCSQTLNHNVMYWYQQKSSQAPKLLFHYYDKDFNNEADTPDNFQSRRPNTSFCFLDIRSPGLGDTAMYLCATSSESVLRDYNSPLHFGNGTRLTVT.

The CDR3 sequence: CASSPGLPSGRNYNEQFF. CDR3 nucleotide sequence: TGTGCCAGCTCACCAGGACTACCTAGCGGGAGGAACTACAATGAGCAGTTCTTC. V usage is TRBV18 and J usage is TRBJ2-1; 11 nucleotides align to TRBD2. The trim removed 2 bases at V and 3 bases at J, leaving 9 bases unmatched. The CDR3 is 18 amino acids. CDR1 and CDR2 (germline): KGHSH, LQKENI.

CDR3 bases: TGTGCCAGCAGTGAATATCGCGTAGCGGGAGCTTTGTACGAGCAGTACTTC. Protein: CASSEYRVAGALYEQYF. The chain has TRBV6-1 and TRBJ2-7; 9 nucleotides match TRBD2. The CDR3 is 17 amino acids. Losses at the gene ends were 2 bases for V and 4 bases for J; bases not matched to a gene: 12. Germline CDR1 reads MNHNS; CDR2 reads SASEGT.